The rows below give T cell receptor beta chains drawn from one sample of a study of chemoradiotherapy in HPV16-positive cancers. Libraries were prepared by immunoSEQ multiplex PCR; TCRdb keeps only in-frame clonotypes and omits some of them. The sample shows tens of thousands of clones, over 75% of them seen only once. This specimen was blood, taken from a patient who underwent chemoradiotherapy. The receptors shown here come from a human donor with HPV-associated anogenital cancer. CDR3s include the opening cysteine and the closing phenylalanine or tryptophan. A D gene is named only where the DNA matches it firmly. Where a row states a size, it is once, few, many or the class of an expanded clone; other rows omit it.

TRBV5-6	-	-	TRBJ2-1	CASSQPGTYPNEQFF	TGTGCCAGCAGCCAACCCGGGACCTACCCCAATGAGCAGTTCTTC
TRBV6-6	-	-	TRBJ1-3	CASSSIPGSGNTIYF	TGTGCCAGCAGCTCTATCCCTGGCTCTGGAAACACCATATATTTT
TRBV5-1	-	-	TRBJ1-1	CASSNRVNTEAFF	TGCGCCAGCAGCAACAGGGTGAACACTGAAGCTTTCTTT
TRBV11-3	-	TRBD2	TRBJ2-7	CASSLHSGNSYEQYF	TGTGCCAGCAGCTTGCATAGCGGGAACTCCTACGAGCAGTACTTC
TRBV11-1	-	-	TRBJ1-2	CASSSPYGYTF	TGTGCCAGCAGCTCGCCGTATGGCTACACCTTC
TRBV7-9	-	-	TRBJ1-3	CASSPRATDPGNTIYF	TGTGCCAGCAGTCCTAGGGCGACTGACCCTGGAAACACCATATATTTT
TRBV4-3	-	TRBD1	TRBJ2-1	CASSQVGWAGGAYEQFF	TGCGCCAGCAGCCAGGTGGGATGGGCAGGGGGCGCCTATGAGCAGTTCTTC
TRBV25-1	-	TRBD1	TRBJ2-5	CASSEGGQGQQETQYF	TGTGCCAGCAGTGAAGGAGGACAGGGGCAGCAAGAGACCCAGTACTTC
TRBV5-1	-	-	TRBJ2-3	CASSWEDSTLDTQYF	TGCGCCAGCAGCTGGGAGGACAGCACTCTCGATACGCAGTATTTT
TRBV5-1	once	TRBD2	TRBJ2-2	CASSTFLLAGRGGELFF	TGCGCCAGCAGCACGTTTTTACTAGCGGGGCGAGGCGGGGAGCTGTTTTTT
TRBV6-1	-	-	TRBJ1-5	CASSEVVSGNQPQHF	TGTGCCAGCAGTGAAGTTGTGTCTGGCAATCAGCCCCAGCATTTT
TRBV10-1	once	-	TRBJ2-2	CASSSSGTGELFF	TGCGCCAGCAGTTCAAGCGGGACCGGGGAGCTGTTTTTT
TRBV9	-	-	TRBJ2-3	CASSVVGPDTQYF	TGTGCCAGCAGCGTAGTAGGGCCAGATACGCAGTATTTT
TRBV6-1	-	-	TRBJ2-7	CASSGLGTGSSYEQYF	TGTGCCAGCAGTGGACTCGGAACAGGTAGCTCCTACGAGCAGTACTTC
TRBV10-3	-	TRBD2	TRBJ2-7	CAISGRAGGFEQYF	TGTGCCATCAGTGGTCGAGCGGGGGGGTTCGAGCAGTACTTC
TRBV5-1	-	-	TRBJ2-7	CASSLGRQVQGEQYF	TGCGCCAGCAGCTTGGGAAGGCAGGTTCAGGGCGAGCAGTACTTC
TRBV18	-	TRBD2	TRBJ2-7	CASSLRQLAGAKHEQYF	TGTGCCAGCTCACTACGCCAACTAGCGGGAGCCAAACACGAGCAGTACTTC
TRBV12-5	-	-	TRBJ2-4	CASGLVTGPVGNIQYF	TGTGCTAGTGGTTTGGTTACAGGGCCCGTGGGAAACATTCAGTACTTC
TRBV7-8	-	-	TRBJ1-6	CASSLVVSLRDSPLHF	TGTGCCAGCAGCTTAGTAGTATCCCTACGGGATTCACCCCTCCACTTT
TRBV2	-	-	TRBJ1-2	CASSNPRLGGYTF	TGTGCCAGCAGCAACCCCAGGCTCGGAGGCTACACCTTC
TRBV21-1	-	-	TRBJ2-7	CASSKTTGTSGHGEQYF	TGTGCCAGCAGCAAAACGACCGGGACTAGCGGACATGGGGAGCAGTACTTC
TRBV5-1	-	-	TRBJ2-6	CASSLFGVGTRSSGANVLTF	TGCGCCAGCAGCTTGTTCGGGGTGGGGACCCGGAGCTCTGGGGCCAACGTCCTGACTTTC
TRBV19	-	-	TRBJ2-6	CASSPQGANVLTF	TGTGCCAGTAGTCCTCAGGGGGCCAACGTCCTGACTTTC
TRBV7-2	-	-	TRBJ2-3	CASSRRRLVTGDTQYF	TGTGCCAGCAGCCGAAGAAGACTAGTTACAGGAGATACGCAGTATTTT
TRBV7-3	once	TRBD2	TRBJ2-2	CASSSTSGGQNTGELFF	TGTGCCAGCAGCTCGACTAGCGGGGGCCAGAACACCGGGGAGCTGTTTTTT
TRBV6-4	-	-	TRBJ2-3	CASSDLASSSTDTQYF	TGTGCCAGCAGTGACTTAGCTTCCAGTAGCACAGATACGCAGTATTTT
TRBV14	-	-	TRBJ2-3	CASSPGGYTDTQYF	TGTGCCAGCAGCCCTGGGGGATACACAGATACGCAGTATTTT
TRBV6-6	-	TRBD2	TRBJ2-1	CAASGTRSYNEQFF	TGTGCCGCGTCCGGGACTAGGTCCTACAATGAGCAGTTCTTC
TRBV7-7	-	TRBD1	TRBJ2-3	CAVQRTGRDTQYF	TGTGCCGTCCAAAGGACAGGGAGGGATACGCAGTATTTT
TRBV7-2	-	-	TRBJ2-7	CASSNSYEQYF	TGTGCCAGCAGTAACTCCTACGAGCAGTACTTC
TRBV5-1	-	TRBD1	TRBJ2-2	CASSPGQAVGELFF	TGCGCCAGCAGCCCCGGACAGGCTGTCGGGGAGCTGTTTTTT
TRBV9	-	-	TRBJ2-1	CASSVEGHLTYNEQFF	TGTGCCAGCAGCGTAGAAGGACATCTAACCTACAATGAGCAGTTCTTC
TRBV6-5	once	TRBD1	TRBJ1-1	CASSLGQGTEAFF	TGTGCCAGCAGTTTGGGACAGGGGACTGAAGCTTTCTTT
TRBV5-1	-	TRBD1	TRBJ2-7	CASSLGQGPLQYF	TGCGCCAGCAGCCTGGGACAGGGGCCCCTGCAGTACTTC
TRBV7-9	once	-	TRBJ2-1	CASRPTQETTNEQFF	TGTGCCAGCAGGCCAACCCAGGAGACTACCAATGAGCAGTTCTTC
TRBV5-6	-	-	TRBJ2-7	CASSLEPREQYF	TGTGCCAGCAGCTTGGAGCCAAGGGAGCAGTACTTC
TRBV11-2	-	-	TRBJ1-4	CASSWQGEKLFF	TGTGCCAGCAGCTGGCAGGGTGAAAAACTGTTTTTT